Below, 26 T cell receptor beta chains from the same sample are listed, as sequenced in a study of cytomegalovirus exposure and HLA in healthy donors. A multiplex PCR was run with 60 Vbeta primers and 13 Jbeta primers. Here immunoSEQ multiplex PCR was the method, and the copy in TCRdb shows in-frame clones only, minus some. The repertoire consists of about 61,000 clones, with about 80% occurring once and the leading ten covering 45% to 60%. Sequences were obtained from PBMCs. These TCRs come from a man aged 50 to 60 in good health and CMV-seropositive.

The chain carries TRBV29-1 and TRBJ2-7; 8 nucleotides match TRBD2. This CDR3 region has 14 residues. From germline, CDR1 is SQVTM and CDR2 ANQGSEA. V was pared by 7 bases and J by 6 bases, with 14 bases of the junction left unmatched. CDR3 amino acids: CSARAPGGTTEQYF. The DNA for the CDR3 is TGCAGCGCCCGAGCACCGGGAGGGACGACCGAGCAGTACTTC.

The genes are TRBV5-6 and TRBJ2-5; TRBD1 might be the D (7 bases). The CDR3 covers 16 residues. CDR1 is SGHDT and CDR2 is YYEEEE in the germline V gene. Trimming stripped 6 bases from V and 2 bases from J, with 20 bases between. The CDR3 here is CASTGATGRIQETQYF. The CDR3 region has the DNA TGTGCCAGCACCGGAGCGACAGGGAGGATTCAAGAGACCCAGTACTTC.

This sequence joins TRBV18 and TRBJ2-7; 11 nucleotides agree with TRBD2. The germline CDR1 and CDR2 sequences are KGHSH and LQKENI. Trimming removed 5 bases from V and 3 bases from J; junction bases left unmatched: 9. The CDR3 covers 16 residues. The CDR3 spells CASSELAGGPSYEQYF. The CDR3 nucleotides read TGTGCCAGCTCAGAGCTAGCGGGAGGTCCAAGCTACGAGCAGTACTTC.

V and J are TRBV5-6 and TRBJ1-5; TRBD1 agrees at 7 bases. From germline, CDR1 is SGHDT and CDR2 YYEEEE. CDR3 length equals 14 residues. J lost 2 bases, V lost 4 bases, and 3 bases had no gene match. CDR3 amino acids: CASSTGTGNQPQHF. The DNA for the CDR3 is TGTGCCAGCAGCACCGGGACAGGCAATCAGCCCCAGCATTTT.

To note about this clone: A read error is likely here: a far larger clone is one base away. CDR3 bases: TGTGTCAGCAGCCAGGCCCCTACCTCTGAAGCTTTCTTT. Translated, it gives CVSSQAPTSEAFF. The rearrangement joins TRBV13 to TRBJ1-1; D uncertain. Germline lookup yields CDR1 PRHDT and CDR2 FYEKMQ (reference sequence). There are 13 residues in the CDR3.

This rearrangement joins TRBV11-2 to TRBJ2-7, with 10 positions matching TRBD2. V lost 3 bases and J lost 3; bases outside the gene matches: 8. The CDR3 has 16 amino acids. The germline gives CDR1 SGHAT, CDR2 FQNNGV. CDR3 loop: CASSLRRLAGIYEQYF. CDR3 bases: TGTGCCAGCAGCTTGAGGCGACTAGCGGGCATCTACGAGCAGTACTTC.

CDR3 sequence (DNA): TGTGCCAGCAGCTGGTCGGGACTAGATTCCTGGTACGGGGCCAACGTCCTGACTTTC. Residues: CASSWSGLDSWYGANVLTF. The V and J genes are TRBV5-4 and TRBJ2-6; 8 nucleotides agree with TRBD2. Germline values: CDR1 SGHNT, CDR2 YYREEE (reference sequence). With 3 bases clipped from V and 4 bases from J, the junction kept 15 bases outside the gene matches. The CDR3 length is 19 residues. The full variable domain, completed using reference TRBV5-4 and TRBJ2-6, is ETGVTQSPTHLIKTRGQQVTLRCSSQSGHNTVSWYQQALGQGPQFIFQYYREEENGRGNFPPRFSGLQFPNYSSELNVNALELDDSALYLCASSWSGLDSWYGANVLTFGAGSRLTVL.

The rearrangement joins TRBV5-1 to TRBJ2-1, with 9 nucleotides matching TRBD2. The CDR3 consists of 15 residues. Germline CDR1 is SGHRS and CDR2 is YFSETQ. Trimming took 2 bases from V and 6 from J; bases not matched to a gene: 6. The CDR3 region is CASSFLSGSGNEQFF. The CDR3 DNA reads TGCGCCAGCAGCTTCCTTAGCGGGAGCGGCAATGAGCAGTTCTTC.

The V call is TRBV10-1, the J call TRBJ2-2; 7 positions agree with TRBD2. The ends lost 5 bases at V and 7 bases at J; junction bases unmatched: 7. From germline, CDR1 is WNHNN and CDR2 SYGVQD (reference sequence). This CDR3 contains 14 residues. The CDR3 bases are TGCGCCAGCAGTCGCTTGGGCGGGAGCGGGGAGCTGTTTTTT. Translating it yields CASSRLGGSGELFF.

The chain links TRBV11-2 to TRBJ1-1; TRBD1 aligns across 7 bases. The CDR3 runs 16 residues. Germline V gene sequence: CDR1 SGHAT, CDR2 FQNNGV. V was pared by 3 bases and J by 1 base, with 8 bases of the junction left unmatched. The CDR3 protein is CASSFGSGQRNTEAFF. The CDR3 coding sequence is TGTGCCAGCAGCTTCGGCTCGGGACAGAGGAACACTGAAGCTTTCTTT.

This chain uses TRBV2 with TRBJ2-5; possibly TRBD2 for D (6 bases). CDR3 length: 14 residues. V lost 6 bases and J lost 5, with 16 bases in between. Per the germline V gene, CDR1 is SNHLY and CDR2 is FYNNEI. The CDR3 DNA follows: TGTGCCAGCAGGGGACTCTTCGCGGTGGAGACCCAGTACTTC. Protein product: CASRGLFAVETQYF.

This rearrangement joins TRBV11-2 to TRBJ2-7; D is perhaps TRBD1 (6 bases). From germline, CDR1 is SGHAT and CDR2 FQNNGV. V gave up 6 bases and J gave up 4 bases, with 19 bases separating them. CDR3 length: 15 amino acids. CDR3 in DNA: TGTGCCAGCAGGGGACACGGGAAGCTCGGATACGAGCAGTACTTC. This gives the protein CASRGHGKLGYEQYF.

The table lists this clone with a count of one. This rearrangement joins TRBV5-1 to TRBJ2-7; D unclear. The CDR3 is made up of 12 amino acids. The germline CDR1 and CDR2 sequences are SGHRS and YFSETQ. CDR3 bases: TGCGGGCGGCTCTCGGCGAACGACGAGCAGTACTTC. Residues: CGRLSANDEQYF.

The CDR3 here is CASSPQGLGPQETQYF. The CDR3 nucleotides read TGTGCCAGCTCACCACAGGGGCTAGGGCCACAAGAGACCCAGTACTTC. The chain joins TRBV18 to TRBJ2-5; D perhaps matches TRBD1 (5 bases). This CDR3 is built from 16 residues. CDR1 is KGHSH, CDR2 LQKENI, per germline. V dropped 1 base and J dropped 2 bases, with 14 bases sitting between them. The entire variable domain, with the rest obtained from reference TRBV18 and TRBJ2-5, is as follows: NAGVMQNPRHLVRRRGQEARLRCSPMKGHSHVYWYRQLPEEGLKFMVYLQKENIIDESGMPKERFSAEFPKEGPSILRIQQVVRGDSAAYFCASSPQGLGPQETQYFGPGTRLLVL.

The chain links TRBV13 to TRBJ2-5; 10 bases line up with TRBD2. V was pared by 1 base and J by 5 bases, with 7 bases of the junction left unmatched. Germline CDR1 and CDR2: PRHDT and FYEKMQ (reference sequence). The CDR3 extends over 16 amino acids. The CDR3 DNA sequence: TGTGCCAGCAGCTTAGAGCGGGAGGGCCTGGGGGAGACCCAGTACTTC. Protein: CASSLEREGLGETQYF. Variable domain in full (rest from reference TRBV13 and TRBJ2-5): AAGVIQSPRHLIKEKRETATLKCYPIPRHDTVYWYQQGPGQDPQFLISFYEKMQSDKGSIPDRFSAQQFSDYHSELNMSSLELGDSALYFCASSLEREGLGETQYFGPGTRLLVL.

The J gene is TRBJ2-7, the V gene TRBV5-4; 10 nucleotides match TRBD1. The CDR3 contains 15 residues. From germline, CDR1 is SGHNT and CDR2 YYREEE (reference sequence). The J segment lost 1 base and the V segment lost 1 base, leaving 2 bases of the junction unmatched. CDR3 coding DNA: TGTGCCAGCAGCTTGCGACAGGGGGCGTCCTACGAGCAGTACTTC. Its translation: CASSLRQGASYEQYF.

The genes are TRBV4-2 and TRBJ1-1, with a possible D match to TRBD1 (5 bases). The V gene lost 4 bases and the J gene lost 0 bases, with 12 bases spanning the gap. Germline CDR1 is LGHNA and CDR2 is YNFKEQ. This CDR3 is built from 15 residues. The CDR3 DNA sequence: TGTGCCAGCAGCCTTAAGACAGCTCTGAACACTGAAGCTTTCTTT. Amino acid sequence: CASSLKTALNTEAFF.

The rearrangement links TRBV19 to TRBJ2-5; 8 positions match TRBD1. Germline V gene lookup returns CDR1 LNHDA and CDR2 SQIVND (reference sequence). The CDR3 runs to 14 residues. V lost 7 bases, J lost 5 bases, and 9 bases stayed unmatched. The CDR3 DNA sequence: TGTGCCAGTACCCCGGACAGGGATGGGGAGACCCAGTACTTC. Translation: CASTPDRDGETQYF.

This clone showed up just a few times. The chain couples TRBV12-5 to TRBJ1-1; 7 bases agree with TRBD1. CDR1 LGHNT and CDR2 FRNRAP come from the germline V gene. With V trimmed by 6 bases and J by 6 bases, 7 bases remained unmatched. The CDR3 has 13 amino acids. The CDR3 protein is CASGRGNVAEAFF. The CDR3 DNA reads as TGTGCTAGTGGCAGGGGGAATGTCGCTGAAGCTTTCTTT.

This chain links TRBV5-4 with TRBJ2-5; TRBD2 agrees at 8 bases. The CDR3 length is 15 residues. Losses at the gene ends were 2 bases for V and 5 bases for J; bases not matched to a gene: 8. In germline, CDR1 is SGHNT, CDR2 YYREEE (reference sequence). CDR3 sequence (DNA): TGTGCCAGCAGCTTTACAGCGGGGGTGGGGGAGACCCAGTACTTC. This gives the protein CASSFTAGVGETQYF.

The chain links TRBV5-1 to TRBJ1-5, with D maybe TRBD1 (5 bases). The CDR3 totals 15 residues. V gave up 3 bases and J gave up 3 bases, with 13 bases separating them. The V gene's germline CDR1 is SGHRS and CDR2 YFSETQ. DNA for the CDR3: TGCGCCAGCAGCTGGGAGGGAGGGGTCAATCAGCCCCAGCATTTT. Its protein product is CASSWEGGVNQPQHF.

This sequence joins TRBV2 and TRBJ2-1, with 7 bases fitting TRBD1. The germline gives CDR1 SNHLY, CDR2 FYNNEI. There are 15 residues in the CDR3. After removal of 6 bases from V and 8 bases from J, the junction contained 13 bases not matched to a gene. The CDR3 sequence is CASRPTGKSTHEQFF. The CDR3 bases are TGTGCCAGCAGACCGACAGGGAAGTCTACCCATGAGCAGTTCTTC. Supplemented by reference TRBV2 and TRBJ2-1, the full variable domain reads EPEVTQTPSHQVTQMGQEVILRCVPISNHLYFYWYRQILGQKVEFLVSFYNNEISEKSEIFDDQFSVERPDGSNFTLKIRSTKLEDSAMYFCASRPTGKSTHEQFFGPGTRLTVL.

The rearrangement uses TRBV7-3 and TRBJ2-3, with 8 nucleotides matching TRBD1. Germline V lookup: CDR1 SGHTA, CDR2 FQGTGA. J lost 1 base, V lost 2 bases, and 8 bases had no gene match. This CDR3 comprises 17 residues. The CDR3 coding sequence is TGTGCCAGCAGCTTAGGGGCAGGGGGCCGTCGCACAGATACGCAGTATTTT. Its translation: CASSLGAGGRRTDTQYF.

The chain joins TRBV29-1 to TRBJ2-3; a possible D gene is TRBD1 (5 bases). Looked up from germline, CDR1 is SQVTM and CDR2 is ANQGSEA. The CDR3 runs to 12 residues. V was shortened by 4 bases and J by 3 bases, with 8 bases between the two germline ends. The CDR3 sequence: CSVGQGTDTQYF. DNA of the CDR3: TGCAGCGTTGGGCAGGGAACAGATACGCAGTATTTT.

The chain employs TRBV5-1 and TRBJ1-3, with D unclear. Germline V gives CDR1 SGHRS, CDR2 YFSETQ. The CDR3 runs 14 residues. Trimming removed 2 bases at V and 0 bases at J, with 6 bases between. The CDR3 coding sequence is TGCGCCAGCAGCTTACGAGGCTCTGGAAACACCATATATTTT. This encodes CASSLRGSGNTIYF.

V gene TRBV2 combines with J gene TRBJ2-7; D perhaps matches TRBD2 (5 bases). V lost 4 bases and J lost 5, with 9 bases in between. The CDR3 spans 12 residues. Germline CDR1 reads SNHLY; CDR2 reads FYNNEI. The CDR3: CASSGGGNEQYF. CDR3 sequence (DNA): TGTGCCAGCAGTGGAGGAGGCAACGAGCAGTACTTC.